The T cell receptor (beta chain) under discussion was sequenced for a study of T cell changes during pregnancy in multiple sclerosis. Clones were sequenced by immunoSEQ multiplex PCR, and TCRdb holds only the in-frame ones, with some missing. The sample carries about 68,000 clones, 90% recorded once. The germline gives CDR1 SQVTM, CDR2 ANQGSEA. V gave up 1 base and J gave up 4 bases, with 10 bases separating them. The CDR3 contains 13 residues. This receptor was taken from a female donor with multiple sclerosis, enrolled in a pregnancy study. The chain has TRBV29-1 and TRBJ2-5, with D possibly being TRBD1 (6 bases). Here the sequenced sample was peripheral blood, taken in the third trimester of pregnancy. In DNA, the CDR3 is TGCAGCGTTGAAGTTTGGGGGCCAGAGACCCAGTACTTC. It encodes CSVEVWGPETQYF.